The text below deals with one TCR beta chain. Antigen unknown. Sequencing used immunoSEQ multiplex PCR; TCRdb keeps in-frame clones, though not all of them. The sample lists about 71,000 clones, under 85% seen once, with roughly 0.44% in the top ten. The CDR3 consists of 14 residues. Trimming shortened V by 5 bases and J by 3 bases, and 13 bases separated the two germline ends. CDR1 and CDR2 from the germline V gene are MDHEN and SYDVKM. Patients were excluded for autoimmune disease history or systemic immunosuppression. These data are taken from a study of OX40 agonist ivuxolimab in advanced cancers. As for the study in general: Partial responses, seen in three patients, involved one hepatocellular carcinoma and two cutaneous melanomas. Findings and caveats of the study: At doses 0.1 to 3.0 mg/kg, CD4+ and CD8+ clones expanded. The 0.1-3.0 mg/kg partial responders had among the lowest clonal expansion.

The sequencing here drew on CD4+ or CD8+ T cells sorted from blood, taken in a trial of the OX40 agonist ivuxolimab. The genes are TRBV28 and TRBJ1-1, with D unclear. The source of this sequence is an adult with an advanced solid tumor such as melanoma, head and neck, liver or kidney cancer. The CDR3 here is CASSPYGRDTEAFF. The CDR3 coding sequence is TGTGCCAGCAGTCCGTACGGACGGGACACTGAAGCTTTCTTT.